The rows below give T cell receptor beta chains drawn from one sample of a study of T cells in Graves' hyperthyroidism and ophthalmopathy. MiXCR, run by TCRdb on the multiplex PCR reads, gives a single entry per CDR3 protein. Found here are roughly 740,000 distinct CDR3 sequences, roughly 15% of them singletons; the top ten hold roughly 8%. Sequencing was done on a sample of blood. Receptor source: a man between 18 and 29 years old with Graves' hyperthyroidism. Both conserved end residues are part of each CDR3. The D gene is left open where the match is weak. Clone size is given for some rows only: seen once, a few or many times, or a class if the clone is expanded.

clone_size	d_call	v_call	j_call	cdr3_aa	cdr3_nt
many	NA	TRBV12-3/TRBV12-4	TRBJ2-1	CASSLGPTGYNEQFF	TGTGCCAGCAGTTTAGGACCAACAGGGTACAATGAGCAGTTCTTC
few	NA	TRBV20-1	TRBJ2-5	CSATNTPGTQYF	TGCAGTGCCACTAACACCCCAGGGACCCAGTACTTC
NA	NA	TRBV11-1	TRBJ1-1	CASSDEGGNTEAFF	TGTGCCAGCAGCGATGAGGGGGGGAACACTGAAGCTTTCTTT
few	NA	TRBV15	TRBJ1-4	CATSRDAVKGEKLFF	TGTGCCACCAGCAGAGATGCAGTGAAGGGTGAAAAACTGTTTTTT
many	NA	TRBV7-8	TRBJ2-1	CASSLEWVGDPYNEQFF	TGTGCCAGCAGCTTAGAATGGGTAGGGGATCCCTACAATGAGCAGTTCTTC
many	TRBD2	TRBV30	TRBJ2-7	CAWSIGLAHSYEQYF	TGTGCCTGGAGTATAGGACTAGCTCATTCCTACGAGCAGTACTTC
many	TRBD2	TRBV12-3/TRBV12-4	TRBJ2-1	CASSLMGGGPYNEQFF	TGTGCCAGCAGTTTAATGGGGGGAGGGCCGTACAATGAGCAGTTCTTC
few	NA	TRBV18	TRBJ2-2	CASSGGTRAGELFF	TGTGCCAGCTCAGGAGGGACCCGGGCCGGGGAGCTGTTTTTT
few	NA	TRBV5-8	TRBJ1-2	CASSLDPGENYGYTF	TGTGCCAGCAGCTTGGATCCCGGGGAGAACTATGGCTACACCTTC
many	NA	TRBV11-2	TRBJ1-1	CASSLTTAKSTEAFF	TGTGCCAGCAGCTTAACGACAGCTAAAAGTACTGAAGCTTTCTTT
many	NA	TRBV6-1	TRBJ2-7	CASRARGVLHEQYF	TGTGCCAGCAGGGCCAGGGGGGTCCTTCACGAGCAGTACTTC
few	TRBD2	TRBV6-5	TRBJ2-3	CASSYGRDTDTQYF	TGTGCCAGCAGTTACGGGAGGGACACAGATACGCAGTATTTT
NA	NA	TRBV20-1	TRBJ2-7	CSAYPPGLPAEQYF	TGCAGTGCTTATCCCCCGGGACTGCCTGCCGAGCAGTACTTC
few	TRBD2	TRBV6-1	TRBJ2-1	CASRNSGRAYNEQFF	TGTGCCAGCAGGAATAGCGGGAGGGCTTACAATGAGCAGTTCTTC
many	NA	TRBV18	TRBJ2-1	CASSLEILNEQFF	TGTGCCAGCTCACTGGAGATACTCAATGAGCAGTTCTTC
few	TRBD2	TRBV5-1	TRBJ2-7	CASSLQRGEYEQYF	TGCGCCAGCAGTCTCCAGCGGGGAGAATACGAGCAGTACTTC
few	NA	TRBV19	TRBJ1-5	CASSIKRRTANQPQHF	TGTGCCAGTAGTATTAAAAGGCGGACAGCAAATCAGCCCCAGCATTTT
many	NA	TRBV2	TRBJ2-1	CASTSYNEQFF	TGTGCCAGTACTAGTTATAATGAGCAGTTCTTC
many	NA	TRBV20-1	TRBJ2-3	CSARAGSTDTQYF	TGCAGTGCTAGAGCGGGAAGCACAGATACGCAGTATTTT
many	NA	TRBV6-9	TRBJ2-2	CASSYSLGEGPGELFF	TGTGCCAGCAGTTATTCCTTGGGTGAGGGCCCCGGGGAGCTGTTTTTT
many	TRBD1	TRBV18	TRBJ2-1	CASSRGQGSIDEQFF	TGTGCCAGCTCACGCGGACAGGGTTCGATAGATGAGCAGTTCTTC
NA	TRBD2	TRBV4-3	TRBJ2-3	CASSQRTGGPTDTQYF	TGCGCCAGCAGCCAAAGAACGGGAGGGCCCACAGATACGCAGTATTTT
NA	TRBD2	TRBV10-3	TRBJ2-3	CAISGKLAGDTDTQYF	TGTGCCATCAGTGGAAAACTAGCGGGTGACACAGATACGCAGTATTTT
NA	NA	TRBV7-9	TRBJ1-2	CASSLALGGGYTF	TGTGCCAGCAGCTTAGCTCTTGGCGGTGGCTACACCTTC
NA	NA	TRBV6-1	TRBJ1-1	CASSPHILVNTEAFF	TGTGCCAGCAGCCCACACATACTTGTGAACACTGAAGCTTTCTTT
few	NA	TRBV27	TRBJ1-5	CASSFQFAGANQPQHF	TGTGCCAGCAGTTTTCAGTTCGCAGGGGCAAATCAGCCCCAGCATTTT
many	NA	TRBV11-2	TRBJ2-3	CASSHPTSRGTDTQYF	TGTGCCAGCAGCCATCCGACCTCCCGTGGCACAGATACGCAGTATTTT
NA	NA	TRBV6-1	TRBJ1-2	CASTFGGGDGYTF	TGTGCCAGCACCTTCGGAGGGGGGGATGGCTACACCTTC
many	TRBD2	TRBV3-1	TRBJ2-1	CASSQASGREWQFF	TGTGCCAGCAGCCAGGCTAGCGGGAGGGAGTGGCAGTTCTTC
few	TRBD2	TRBV10-3	TRBJ2-1	CAISESRVAGYDEQFF	TGTGCCATCAGTGAGTCTAGGGTAGCGGGATACGATGAGCAGTTCTTC
many	NA	TRBV7-9	TRBJ2-3	CASSSLRTDTQYF	TGTGCCAGCAGCTCCCTTCGAACGGATACGCAGTATTTT
NA	NA	TRBV5-1	TRBJ1-1	CASSLAKGFTEAFF	TGCGCCAGCAGCTTGGCCAAGGGCTTCACTGAAGCTTTCTTT
many	TRBD2	TRBV6-2/TRBV6-3	TRBJ2-2	CASKGSGTGELFF	TGTGCCAGCAAGGGTAGCGGGACCGGGGAGCTGTTTTTT
few	TRBD1	TRBV7-9	TRBJ1-2	CASSGPGQASPYGYTF	TGTGCCAGCAGCGGACCGGGACAGGCTTCCCCCTATGGCTACACCTTC
NA	TRBD1	TRBV18	TRBJ1-1	CASSRDRGWANTEAFF	TGTGCCAGCTCGCGGGACAGAGGGTGGGCGAACACTGAAGCTTTCTTT
many	TRBD2	TRBV7-9	TRBJ2-3	CASSSHTGLAGVWGTDTQYF	TGTGCCAGCAGCTCCCATACGGGACTAGCGGGAGTTTGGGGCACAGATACGCAGTATTTT
many	TRBD2	TRBV11-2	TRBJ2-7	CASSLAASAGGAYEQYF	TGTGCCAGCAGCTTAGCCGCTTCTGCGGGAGGGGCCTACGAGCAGTACTTC
few	NA	TRBV2	TRBJ1-3	CASSDLFSGNTIYF	TGTGCCAGCAGTGACCTGTTCTCTGGAAACACCATATATTTT
NA	NA	TRBV9	TRBJ2-1	CASEEGGLAGNEQFF	TGTGCCAGCGAAGAGGGGGGACTGGCGGGCAATGAGCAGTTCTTC
many	NA	TRBV24-1	TRBJ2-7	CATSDSRESTQYEQYF	TGTGCCACCAGTGATTCGCGGGAATCCACCCAGTACGAGCAGTACTTC
NA	NA	TRBV7-8	TRBJ1-5	CASSSWGEGGAQHF	TGTGCCAGCAGCTCATGGGGAGAGGGTGGGGCCCAGCATTTT
NA	NA	TRBV6-2/TRBV6-3	TRBJ2-2	CASRHGRTSGSGELFF	TGTGCCAGCAGACACGGACGGACCTCCGGGTCCGGGGAGCTGTTTTTT
NA	NA	TRBV2	TRBJ2-4	CASSGTDSYKNIQYF	TGTGCCAGCAGTGGAACCGACAGTTACAAAAACATTCAGTACTTC
few	NA	TRBV9	TRBJ2-7	CASSVDGSHYEQYF	TGTGCCAGCAGCGTAGACGGGAGCCACTACGAGCAGTACTTC
many	TRBD2	TRBV3-1	TRBJ2-3	CASSLLTSGRADTQYF	TGTGCCAGCAGCCTACTTACTAGCGGGAGGGCAGATACGCAGTATTTT